The 14 T cell receptor beta chains in this list originate from one sample, sequenced in a study of radiotherapy plus CTLA-4 blockade in lung cancer. Assay used: immunoSEQ multiplex PCR; TCRdb lists only in-frame clones, some missing. The table records some 94,000 clones, approximately 82% of them present only once. Here the sequenced sample was peripheral blood, taken from a patient treated with radiotherapy plus ipilimumab. The receptors were sampled from a human donor with non-small cell lung cancer that progressed on radiotherapy plus ipilimumab.

CDR3 in DNA: TGTGCCAGCAGCTACGGGACGGACGGCTACACCTTC. It encodes CASSYGTDGYTF. The gene calls are TRBV7-9 and TRBJ1-2, with D perhaps TRBD1 (5 bases). The CDR3 loop spans 12 amino acids. V was shortened by 4 bases and J by 8 bases, with 11 bases between the two germline ends. Per the germline V gene, CDR1 is SEHNR and CDR2 is FQNEAQ (reference sequence).

This chain uses TRBV28 with TRBJ2-1; D possibly matches TRBD1 or TRBD2 (6 bases each). The germline V and J ends were trimmed by 6 bases and 7 bases, with 16 bases remaining between them. CDR3 length: 14 amino acids. CDR1 is MDHEN and CDR2 is SYDVKM in the germline V gene. The DNA of the CDR3 is TGTGCCAGCAGCTTGACTAGAGGGGGGAATGAGCAGTTCTTC. It specifies CASSLTRGGNEQFF.

The chain is built from TRBV27 and TRBJ2-6; TRBD1 agrees at 8 bases. Germline CDR1 is MNHEY and CDR2 is SMNVEV (reference sequence). Germline trimming cut 7 bases from V and 4 bases from J; bases unmatched to any gene: 9. The CDR3 runs to 16 residues. CDR3 in DNA: TGTGCCAGCACACAGGGGGGCCCACAAGGGGCCAACGTCCTGACTTTC. Protein product: CASTQGGPQGANVLTF. The complete variable domain, with remaining parts taken from reference TRBV27 and TRBJ2-6, reads EAQVTQNPRYLITVTGKKLTVTCSQNMNHEYMSWYRQDPGLGLRQIYYSMNVEVTDKGDVPEGYKVSRKEKRNFPLILESPSPNQTSLYFCASTQGGPQGANVLTFGAGSRLTVL.

The V and J genes are TRBV19 and TRBJ2-1; 9 nucleotides match TRBD2. Germline assignment: CDR1 LNHDA and CDR2 SQIVND (reference sequence). After removal of 4 bases from V and 9 bases from J, the junction contained 13 bases not matched to a gene. This CDR3 contains 16 residues. The CDR3, as DNA: TGTGCCAGTAGTACCTGGGGGTTAGCGGGAGTGGGTGAGCAGTTCTTC. This codes for CASSTWGLAGVGEQFF. The complete variable domain, with remaining parts taken from reference TRBV19 and TRBJ2-1, reads DGGITQSPKYLFRKEGQNVTLSCEQNLNHDAMYWYRQDPGQGLRLIYYSQIVNDFQKGDIAEGYSVSREKKESFPLTVTSAQKNPTAFYLCASSTWGLAGVGEQFFGPGTRLTVL.

This chain joins TRBV27 and TRBJ2-3; no reliable D call. Germline assignment: CDR1 MNHEY and CDR2 SMNVEV (reference sequence). With 4 bases removed from V and 6 bases from J, the gap between germline ends came to 5 bases. There are 11 residues in the CDR3. This chain's CDR3 is CASSSQDTQYF. In DNA form, the CDR3 reads TGTGCCAGCAGTTCCCAGGATACGCAGTATTTT.

In this sample, this clone turned up a few times. The rearrangement uses TRBV7-9 and TRBJ2-7, with 10 bases fitting TRBD1. The germline V gene has CDR1 SEHNR and CDR2 FQNEAQ (reference sequence). The CDR3 has 14 residues. V lost 4 bases to trimming and J lost 7 bases; unmatched junction nucleotides: 7. Here the CDR3 reads CASSSPGTGEEQYF. Here the CDR3 DNA reads TGTGCCAGCAGCTCCCCCGGGACAGGGGAAGAGCAGTACTTC.

J is TRBJ2-1 and V is TRBV7-9; D is possibly TRBD2 (5 bases). The CDR3 contains 16 residues. The V gene lost 4 bases and the J gene lost 0 bases, with 13 bases spanning the gap. In germline, CDR1 is SEHNR, CDR2 FQNEAQ (reference sequence). CDR3 protein: CASSSSAEASYNEQFF. CDR3 nucleotides: TGTGCCAGCAGCTCCTCCGCGGAGGCCTCCTACAATGAGCAGTTCTTC.

The rearrangement uses TRBV19 and TRBJ1-5; the D is unclear. The CDR3 totals 13 residues. From germline, CDR1 is LNHDA and CDR2 SQIVND (reference sequence). V was clipped by 7 bases and J by 0 bases, with 7 bases between them. In DNA, the CDR3 is TGTGCCAGTACCCCGGGTAGCAATCAGCCCCAGCATTTT. Protein sequence: CASTPGSNQPQHF.

Turning to this clone: Other DNA sequences in this sample translate to the same CDR3. The genes are TRBV9 and TRBJ2-7; D is unresolved. The germline gives CDR1 SGDLS, CDR2 YYNGEE. Deletions cut 0 bases from V and 2 bases from J, with 9 bases between. The CDR3 totals 14 residues. The CDR3 bases are TGTGCCAGCAGCGTAGATCCCGGAACCTACGAGCAGTACTTC. Translated: CASSVDPGTYEQYF.

Only a few counts were recorded for this clone. V usage is TRBV11-2 and J usage is TRBJ2-5; 11 positions agree with TRBD2. The germline gives CDR1 SGHAT, CDR2 FQNNGV. The length of the CDR3 is 15 residues. The V and J ends lost 4 bases and 4 bases, in that order; junction bases with no gene match: 5. The CDR3 sequence is CASSSMTSGIETQYF. The CDR3 bases are TGTGCCAGCAGCTCGATGACTAGCGGGATAGAGACCCAGTACTTC.

The chain recombines TRBV7-6 with TRBJ2-3; D is perhaps TRBD1 or TRBD2 (5 bases each). The CDR3 sequence is 14 residues long. In germline, CDR1 is SGHVS, CDR2 FNYEAQ. V was pared by 5 bases and J by 4 bases, with 13 bases between. CDR3 coding DNA: TGTGCCAGCAGCCTCCTTGGGACGGCAGATACGCAGTATTTT. Translation: CASSLLGTADTQYF.

This clone was seen once. V is TRBV30 and J is TRBJ2-2; TRBD1 is a possible D gene (5 bases). This CDR3 comprises 13 residues. Germline CDR1 reads GTSNPN; CDR2 reads SVGIG (reference sequence). Trimming cost V 3 bases and J 0 bases, with 5 bases left between them. The CDR3 bases are TGTGCCTGGAGGACAGCGAACACCGGGGAGCTGTTTTTT. It yields the protein CAWRTANTGELFF.

This clone was found a few times. The chain is built from TRBV28 and TRBJ1-1, with a possible D match to TRBD1 (5 bases). Germline V lookup: CDR1 MDHEN, CDR2 SYDVKM. The ends were cut back, 7 bases at V and 3 bases at J, with 21 bases in the middle. This CDR3 comprises 16 residues. The DNA of the CDR3 is TGTGCCAGCATCAAATTACTTAGGGGAGACCACACTGAAGCTTTCTTT. This sequence encodes CASIKLLRGDHTEAFF.

The chain carries TRBV6-6 and TRBJ1-5; perhaps TRBD1 as D (6 bases). The CDR3 has 16 amino acids. V was trimmed by 0 bases and J by 3 bases, leaving 12 bases between them. The V gene's germline CDR1 is MNHNY and CDR2 SVGAGI (reference sequence). The CDR3: CASSYSGGNHNQPQHF. DNA of the CDR3: TGTGCCAGCAGTTACTCAGGGGGAAATCACAATCAGCCCCAGCATTTT.